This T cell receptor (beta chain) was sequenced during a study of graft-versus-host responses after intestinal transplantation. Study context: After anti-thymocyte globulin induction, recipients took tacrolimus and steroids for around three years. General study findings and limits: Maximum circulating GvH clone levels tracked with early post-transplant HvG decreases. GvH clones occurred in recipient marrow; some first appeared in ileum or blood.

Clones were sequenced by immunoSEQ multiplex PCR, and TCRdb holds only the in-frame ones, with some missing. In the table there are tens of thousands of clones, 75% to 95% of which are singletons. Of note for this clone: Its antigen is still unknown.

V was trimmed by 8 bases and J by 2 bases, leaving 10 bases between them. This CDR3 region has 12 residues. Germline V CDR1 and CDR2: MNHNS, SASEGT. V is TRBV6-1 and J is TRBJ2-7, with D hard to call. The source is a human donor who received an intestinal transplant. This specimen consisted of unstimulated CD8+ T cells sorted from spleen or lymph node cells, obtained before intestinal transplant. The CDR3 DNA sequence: TGTGCCAGCCGGGCCTCGACCTACGAGCAGTACTTC. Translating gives CASRASTYEQYF.